This T cell receptor beta chain was recorded in a study of blood T cell repertoires in COVID-19. Germline CDR1 and CDR2: SGHRS and YFSETQ. This CDR3 has 14 amino acids. The V gene lost 4 bases and the J gene lost 4 bases, with 12 bases spanning the gap. Original data processing: Amplifying reference gene primers gave estimates of nucleated cell counts. TCRdb's table, derived via immunoSEQ multiplex PCR, lists solely in-frame clones and lacks some. V and J calls and clone size follow that table, whereas D and trimming were derived from the DNA. The sample lists 310,000 or so clones, 90% seen once, with 1.7% in the top ten. Cohort allocation depended upon clinical history that participants reported.

The sequenced sample was PBMCs or T cells enriched from blood (not recorded which). The chain has TRBV5-1 and TRBJ2-1; a possible D gene is TRBD1 (6 bases). The receptor's source is a woman aged 18 to 35 with acute COVID-19. The chain's CDR3 is CASSTVQGYNEQFF. CDR3 coding DNA: TGCGCCAGCAGCACCGTACAGGGATACAATGAGCAGTTCTTC. Based on the CDR3 plus reference TRBV5-1 and TRBJ2-1, the full variable domain is KAGVTQTPRYLIKTRGQQVTLSCSPISGHRSVSWYQQTPGQGLQFLFEYFSETQRNKGNFPGRFSGRQFSNSRSEMNVSTLELGDSALYLCASSTVQGYNEQFFGPGTRLTVL.